This TCR beta chain comes out of a study of blood T cell repertoires in COVID-19. About the research overall: Sites across the United States, Italy and Spain contributed samples from acute and convalescent COVID-19. T cells, B-cell-depleted T cells, or PBMCs provided the cDNA or gDNA that served as material.

Patients at the Seattle site were enrolled during active infection and followed longitudinally. CDR3 length: 15 residues. Per the germline V gene, CDR1 is MDHEN and CDR2 is SYDVKM. V was trimmed by 5 bases and J by 5 bases, leaving 15 bases between them. As processed by the authors: Estimation of nucleated cell counts relied on the amplification of reference gene primers. Assay: immunoSEQ multiplex PCR; the TCRdb copy retains only in-frame clones and omits some. Clone size and V and J calls were adopted from that table, with D and trimming inferred from the DNA. The data contain tens of thousands of clones, about three quarters of them seen just once; the ten biggest clones take up approximately 21%.

Sequencing was done on a sample of peripheral blood. This TCR was recovered from a man aged 30-40 years with COVID-19, enrolled during active disease. The V gene is TRBV28, the J gene TRBJ1-4, with D maybe TRBD1 (6 bases). CDR3 protein: CASSPIRGENEKLFF. For the CDR3, the DNA is TGTGCCAGCAGTCCAATCAGGGGAGAGAATGAAAAACTGTTTTTT.